In this sample, the clone carrying this T cell receptor beta chain turned up many times. What it binds is not known. The sample comes from a study of metastatic and nonmetastatic thyroid tumors. Study conclusions and caveats: Within blood and tumor, benign nodules reportedly had significantly lower TCR beta diversity than malignant thyroid tumors did.

Thyroid surgery was performed in patients who had received no treatment beforehand. Trimming left V 5 bases short and J 9 bases short, with 11 bases between. CDR1 and CDR2 (germline): SGHRS, YFSETQ. The CDR3 sequence is 12 residues long. TCRdb reprocessed the PCR reads using MiXCR. This sample has about 15,000 clones, with approximately 32% found just once. This clonotype originated in a male donor with papillary thyroid cancer or a benign thyroid nodule (not recorded which). Some clones in this sample may be carry-over from other donors' samples. The chain couples TRBV5-1 to TRBJ2-2; D is perhaps TRBD1 or TRBD2 (5 bases each). The sequencing sample was made of tumor tissue. CDR3 residues: CASRVRDRELFF. CDR3 DNA sequence: TGCGCCAGCAGGGTGAGGGACCGGGAGCTGTTTTTT.